Presented here are 17 T cell receptor beta chains from one specimen sequenced in a study of shared clonotypes between healthy human individuals (dated by TCRdb to 2019 to 2021). Libraries were made using the immunoSEQ multiplex PCR assay. TCRdb obtained this table from immuneACCESS and retained in-frame rearrangements with V and J assigned. These tables miss some clones; where compared with another copy, unresolved V genes account for less than half of the shortfall, and the remainder is unexplained. Present in this sample are about 1.1 million clones, around 77% of which were seen just once. In total, the top ten clones hold 0.89% of the sample. Sequencing input: memory CD4+ T cells from PBMCs. Reading the label with the study, this specimen's cell subset or site is: CD45RA-negative fraction. These receptor sequences come from a man aged 18 to 35 in good health. Some clones in this sample may be carry-over from other donors' samples.

The rearrangement uses TRBV18 and TRBJ1-2; no definite D call. Germline V gene data show CDR1 as KGHSH and CDR2 as LQKENI. The CDR3 is made up of 13 amino acids. V was cut by 3 bases and J by 5 bases, with 10 bases left in between. The CDR3 here is CASSPDGEYGYTF. CDR3 coding DNA: TGTGCCAGCTCACCCGACGGGGAATATGGCTACACCTTC. The variable domain in full, with the rest retrieved from reference TRBV18 and TRBJ1-2, is NAGVMQNPRHLVRRRGQEARLRCSPMKGHSHVYWYRQLPEEGLKFMVYLQKENIIDESGMPKERFSAEFPKEGPSILRIQQVVRGDSAAYFCASSPDGEYGYTFGSGTRLTVV.

The chain uses TRBV9 and TRBJ2-5; 11 bases align to TRBD2. Germline V gene sequence: CDR1 SGDLS, CDR2 YYNGEE. J gave up 5 bases and V 0 bases, and 3 bases lay outside the gene matches. This CDR3 has 15 amino acids. The CDR3 coding sequence is TGTGCCAGCAGCGTAGGTCCTAGCGGGAGGGAGACCCAGTACTTC. Its translation: CASSVGPSGRETQYF.

The chain is built from TRBV7-3 and TRBJ2-1; D is unresolved. The V end was cut by 1 base, the J end by 1 base, with 11 bases between. Germline CDR1 is SGHTA and CDR2 is FQGTGA. This CDR3 comprises 16 residues. CDR3 in DNA: TGTGCCAGCAGCTTAATGGGTCTCACTTCCTACAATGAGCAGTTCTTC. Translating gives CASSLMGLTSYNEQFF.

This chain connects TRBV27 to TRBJ2-7, with 10 bases lining up with TRBD2. The CDR3 is 16 residues long. The V segment lost 5 bases and the J segment 2 bases; nucleotides outside the gene matches: 9. The germline V gene has CDR1 MNHEY and CDR2 SMNVEV (reference sequence). The CDR3 DNA sequence: TGTGCCAGCAGTACACAGCGGGAGGGCCAAGCCTACGAGCAGTACTTC. Translation: CASSTQREGQAYEQYF.

This clone was counted a few times. This rearrangement joins TRBV27 to TRBJ1-5; D call uncertain. V was shortened by 3 bases and J by 4 bases, with 10 bases between the two germline ends. This CDR3 is 14 amino acids long. CDR1 is MNHEY and CDR2 is SMNVEV in the germline V gene (reference sequence). The CDR3, as DNA: TGTGCCAGCAGTTTTGACCACATTAATCAGCCCCAGCATTTT. This sequence encodes CASSFDHINQPQHF.

In regard to this clone: Other DNA sequences in this sample translate to the same CDR3. The chain has TRBV5-4 and TRBJ2-2; D remains unclear. The CDR3 extends over 14 amino acids. From germline, CDR1 is SGHNT and CDR2 YYREEE (reference sequence). The V and J ends lost 0 bases and 6 bases respectively, with 9 bases between them. CDR3 region: CASSLGSGAGELFF. DNA of the CDR3: TGTGCCAGCAGCTTGGGGTCAGGCGCCGGGGAGCTGTTTTTT.

The CDR3 nucleotides read TGTGCCAGCAGTTTAACGGGGGGAGTCCCAAACAATGAGCAGTTCTTC. Translated: CASSLTGGVPNNEQFF. The rearrangement links TRBV27 to TRBJ2-1; the match to TRBD2 covers 7 bases. V shed 2 bases, J shed 5 bases, and the junction held 9 bases outside the gene matches. Germline V CDR1 and CDR2: MNHEY, SMNVEV (reference sequence). The CDR3 covers 16 residues.

The chain carries TRBV4-3 and TRBJ2-7; D is possibly TRBD2 (7 bases). V was shortened by 1 base and J by 4 bases, with 11 bases between the two germline ends. CDR1 and CDR2 (germline): LGHNA, YSLEER. The length of the CDR3 is 14 residues. The CDR3 here is CASSQVGGVYEQYF. CDR3 DNA sequence: TGCGCCAGCAGCCAAGTAGGGGGGGTTTACGAGCAGTACTTC.

This chain uses TRBV9 with TRBJ1-1; 7 bases line up with TRBD1. Germline V gene data show CDR1 as SGDLS and CDR2 as YYNGEE. The CDR3 is 15 amino acids. The J segment lost 2 bases and the V segment lost 3 bases, leaving 7 bases of the junction unmatched. The CDR3 DNA sequence: TGTGCCAGCAGCGCCACGGGACAGCAAAACACTGAAGCTTTCTTT. Translated, it gives CASSATGQQNTEAFF.

Details on this clone: Other nucleotide sequences from this sample produce the same CDR3. This chain connects TRBV5-1 to TRBJ2-5; D is undetermined. The CDR3 covers 14 residues. Germline CDR1 is SGHRS and CDR2 is YFSETQ. V lost 0 bases to trimming and J lost 2 bases, with 8 bases between them. The CDR3 DNA is TGCGCCAGCAGCTTGGCCGGGCAGCAAGAGACCCAGTACTTC. It translates to CASSLAGQQETQYF.

With respect to this clone: This likely reflects a read error, since a far larger clone is one base away. This sequence joins TRBV30 and TRBJ1-4; weak D call: TRBD1 (5 bases). The CDR3 runs 15 residues. Trimming took 0 bases from V and 8 from J, leaving 16 bases between them. The germline V gene encodes CDR1 GTSNPN and CDR2 SVGIG (reference sequence). CDR3 DNA sequence: TGTGCCTGGAGTGTACTCAGGGCGAGTGGCGAAAAACTGTTTTTT. Residues: CAWSVLRASGEKLFF.

J is TRBJ2-2 and V is TRBV7-9; TRBD1 agrees at 10 bases. Trimming removed 4 bases from V and 4 bases from J; junction bases left unmatched: 3. The CDR3 is made up of 15 amino acids. Germline CDR1 and CDR2: SEHNR and FQNEAQ (reference sequence). CDR3 in DNA: TGTGCCAGCAGCTCGGACAGGGGGATCACCGGGGAGCTGTTTTTT. Translating it yields CASSSDRGITGELFF.

This clone was found a few times. The rearrangement joins TRBV5-1 to TRBJ1-4; the D is unclear. The CDR3 length is 15 residues. The V end was cut by 0 bases, the J end by 1 base, with 7 bases between. Germline CDR1 reads SGHRS; CDR2 reads YFSETQ. The CDR3 protein is CASSLVGGTNEKLFF. Here the CDR3 DNA reads TGCGCCAGCAGCTTGGTCGGCGGAACTAATGAAAAACTGTTTTTT.

J is TRBJ2-7 and V is TRBV19; 10 positions agree with TRBD2. This CDR3 region has 15 residues. Germline V gene sequence: CDR1 LNHDA, CDR2 SQIVND (reference sequence). V dropped 6 bases and J dropped 1; count of bases not matched to a gene: 6. In DNA form, the CDR3 reads TGTGCCAGTAGATTGGCTAGCGGGAGTTCCTACGAGCAGTACTTC. Translation: CASRLASGSSYEQYF.

This clone came up a few times. The chain has TRBV2 and TRBJ2-2; 8 positions agree with TRBD1. Germline loops: CDR1 SNHLY, CDR2 FYNNEI. This CDR3 is built from 13 residues. V lost 7 bases, J lost 8 bases, and 6 bases stayed unmatched. The CDR3 is CASNPTGEGELFF. The DNA of the CDR3 is TGTGCCAGCAACCCGACAGGGGAGGGGGAGCTGTTTTTT. Complete variable domain (other parts from reference TRBV2 and TRBJ2-2): EPEVTQTPSHQVTQMGQEVILRCVPISNHLYFYWYRQILGQKVEFLVSFYNNEISEKSEIFDDQFSVERPDGSNFTLKIRSTKLEDSAMYFCASNPTGEGELFFGEGSRLTVL.

The chain employs TRBV5-5 and TRBJ2-2; the D is unclear. Germline-derived CDR1 and CDR2 are SGHKS and YYEKEE (reference sequence). The CDR3 is made up of 16 amino acids. Trimming stripped 3 bases from V and 0 bases from J, with 12 bases between. The CDR3 DNA is TGTGCCAGCAGCTCCTGGATACATGCGAACACCGGGGAGCTGTTTTTT. Translated, it gives CASSSWIHANTGELFF.

V gene TRBV7-2 combines with J gene TRBJ1-2; TRBD1 aligns across 9 bases. V lost 1 base and J lost 13; bases outside the gene matches: 7. CDR1 SGHTA and CDR2 FQGNSA come from the germline V gene. The CDR3 is made up of 13 amino acids. CDR3 bases: TGTGCCAGCAGCTTAGGGCCGGGACAGGGTCCCACCTTC. Translating gives CASSLGPGQGPTF.